What follows describes a single TCR beta chain. Libraries were prepared by immunoSEQ multiplex PCR; TCRdb keeps only in-frame clonotypes and omits some of them. This sample carries about 4,200 clones, nearly 80% of them seen once, and the ten largest clones take less than 10%. Tumor samples were taken before definitive surgery or chemotherapy. This specimen comes from a study of high-grade serous ovarian cancer treatment subgroups. The CDR3 sequence is 13 residues long. The germline V gene encodes CDR1 SGHRS and CDR2 YFSETQ. Trimming cost V 7 bases and J 4 bases, with 15 bases left between them. This clonotype was sampled from a human donor with high-grade serous ovarian cancer. The specimen was tumor tissue. The J gene is TRBJ2-7, the V gene TRBV5-1; D may correspond to TRBD1 or TRBD2 (5 bases each). Written as DNA, the CDR3 is TGCGCCAGCTCACTCCGGGACGGTTACGAGCAGTACTTC. Its translation: CASSLRDGYEQYF.